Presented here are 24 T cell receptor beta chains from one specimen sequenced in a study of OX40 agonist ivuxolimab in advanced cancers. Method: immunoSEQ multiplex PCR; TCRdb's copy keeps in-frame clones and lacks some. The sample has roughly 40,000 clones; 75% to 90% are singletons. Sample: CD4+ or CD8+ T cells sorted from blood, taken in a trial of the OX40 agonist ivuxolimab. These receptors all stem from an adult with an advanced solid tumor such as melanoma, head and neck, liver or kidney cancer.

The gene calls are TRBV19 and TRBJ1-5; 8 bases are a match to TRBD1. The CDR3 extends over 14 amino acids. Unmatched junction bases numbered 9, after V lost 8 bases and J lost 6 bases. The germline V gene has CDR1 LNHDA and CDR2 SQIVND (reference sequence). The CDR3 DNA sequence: TGTGCCAGTTCCTATTCAGGGGGCTTTCAGCCCCAGCATTTT. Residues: CASSYSGGFQPQHF. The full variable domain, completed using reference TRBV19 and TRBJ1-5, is DGGITQSPKYLFRKEGQNVTLSCEQNLNHDAMYWYRQDPGQGLRLIYYSQIVNDFQKGDIAEGYSVSREKKESFPLTVTSAQKNPTAFYLCASSYSGGFQPQHFGDGTRLSIL.

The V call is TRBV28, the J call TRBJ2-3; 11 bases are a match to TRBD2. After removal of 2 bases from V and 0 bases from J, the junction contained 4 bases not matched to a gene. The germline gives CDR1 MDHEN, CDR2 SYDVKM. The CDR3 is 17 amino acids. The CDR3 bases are TGTGCCAGCAGTTTAACCCTAGCGGGGGGCAGCACAGATACGCAGTATTTT. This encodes CASSLTLAGGSTDTQYF.

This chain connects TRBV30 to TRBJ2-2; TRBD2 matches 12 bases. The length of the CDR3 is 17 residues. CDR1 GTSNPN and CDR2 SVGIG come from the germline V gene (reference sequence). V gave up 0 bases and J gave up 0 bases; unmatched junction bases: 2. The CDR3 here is CAWSVLAGGTNTGELFF. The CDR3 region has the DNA TGTGCCTGGAGTGTCCTAGCGGGGGGGACGAACACCGGGGAGCTGTTTTTT.

The CDR3 DNA is TGTGCCATCAGTGCGTCAGGGGGCTCGGAAAACACCATATATTTT. This sequence encodes CAISASGGSENTIYF. The V gene is TRBV10-3, the J gene TRBJ1-3; 8 bases map to TRBD1. CDR3 length equals 15 residues. V was pared by 4 bases and J by 6 bases, with 8 bases of the junction left unmatched. Germline V gives CDR1 ENHRY, CDR2 SYGVKD.

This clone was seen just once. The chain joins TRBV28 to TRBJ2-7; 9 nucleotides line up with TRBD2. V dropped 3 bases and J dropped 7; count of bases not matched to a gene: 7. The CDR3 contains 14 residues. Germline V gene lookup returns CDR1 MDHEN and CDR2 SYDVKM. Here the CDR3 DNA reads TGTGCCAGCAGTTTCGTTGCGGGGGGGCGGGAGCAGTACTTC. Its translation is CASSFVAGGREQYF.

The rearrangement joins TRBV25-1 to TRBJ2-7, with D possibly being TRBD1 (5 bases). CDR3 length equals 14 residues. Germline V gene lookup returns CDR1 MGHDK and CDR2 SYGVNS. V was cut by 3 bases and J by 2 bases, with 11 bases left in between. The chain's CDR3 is CASSDVRDPYEQYF. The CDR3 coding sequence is TGTGCCAGCAGTGACGTCAGGGATCCCTACGAGCAGTACTTC.

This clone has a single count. CDR3 loop: CASSQLAGVTDTQYF. CDR3 DNA sequence: TGTGCCAGCAGCCAACTGGCGGGGGTCACAGATACGCAGTATTTT. The V call is TRBV14, the J call TRBJ2-3; 7 bases are a match to TRBD2. Trimming took 2 bases from V and 2 from J; bases not matched to a gene: 4. Germline V gives CDR1 SGHDN, CDR2 FVKESK. The CDR3 is 15 amino acids.

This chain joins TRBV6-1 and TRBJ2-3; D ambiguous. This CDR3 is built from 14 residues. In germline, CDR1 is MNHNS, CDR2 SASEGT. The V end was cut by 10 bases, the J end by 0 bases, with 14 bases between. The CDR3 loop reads CATTVGYSTDTQYF. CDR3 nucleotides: TGTGCCACCACGGTCGGCTATAGCACAGATACGCAGTATTTT.

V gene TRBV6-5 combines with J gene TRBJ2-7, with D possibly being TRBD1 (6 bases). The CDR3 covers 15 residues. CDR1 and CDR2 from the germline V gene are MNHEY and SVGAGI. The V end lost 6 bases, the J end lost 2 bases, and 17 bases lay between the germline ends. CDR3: CASRSSGAITYEQYF. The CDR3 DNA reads TGTGCCAGCAGATCTTCAGGGGCAATAACCTACGAGCAGTACTTC.

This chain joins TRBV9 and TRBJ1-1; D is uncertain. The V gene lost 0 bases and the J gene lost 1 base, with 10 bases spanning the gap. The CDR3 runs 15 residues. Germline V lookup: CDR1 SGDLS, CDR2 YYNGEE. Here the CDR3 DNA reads TGTGCCAGCAGCGTAGGTCTTCGAGAGAACACTGAAGCTTTCTTT. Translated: CASSVGLRENTEAFF.

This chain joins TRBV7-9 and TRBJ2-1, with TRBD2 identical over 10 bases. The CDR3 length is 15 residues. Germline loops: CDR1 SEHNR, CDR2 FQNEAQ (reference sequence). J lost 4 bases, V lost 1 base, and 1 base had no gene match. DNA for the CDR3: TGTGCCAGCAGCTTAGAAGCGGGGGGGTACAATGAGCAGTTCTTC. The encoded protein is CASSLEAGGYNEQFF.

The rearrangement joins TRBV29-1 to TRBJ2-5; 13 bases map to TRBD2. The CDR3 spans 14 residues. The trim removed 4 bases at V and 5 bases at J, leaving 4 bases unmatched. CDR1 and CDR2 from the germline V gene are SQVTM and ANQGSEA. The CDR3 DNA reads TGCAGCGTTGGGACTAGCGGGAGCGTTGAGACCCAGTACTTC. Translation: CSVGTSGSVETQYF. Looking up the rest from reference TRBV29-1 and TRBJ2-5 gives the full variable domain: SAVISQKPSRDICQRGTSLTIQCQVDSQVTMMFWYRQQPGQSLTLIATANQGSEATYESGFVIDKFPISRPNLTFSTLTVSNMSPEDSSIYLCSVGTSGSVETQYFGPGTRLLVL.

The CDR3 region has the DNA TGTGCTAGTGGTCCTTCGGTAGGGGCGAGCAATCAGCCCCAGCATTTT. This codes for CASGPSVGASNQPQHF. V usage is TRBV12-5 and J usage is TRBJ1-5; a possible D gene is TRBD1 (5 bases). Looked up from germline, CDR1 is LGHNT and CDR2 is FRNRAP. The CDR3 is 16 amino acids. V was cut by 5 bases and J by 1 base, with 15 bases left in between. Drawing the rest from reference TRBV12-5 and TRBJ1-5, the complete variable domain is DARVTQTPRHKVTEMGQEVTMRCQPILGHNTVFWYRQTMMQGLELLAYFRNRAPLDDSGMPKDRFSAEMPDATLATLKIQPSEPRDSAVYFCASGPSVGASNQPQHFGDGTRLSIL.

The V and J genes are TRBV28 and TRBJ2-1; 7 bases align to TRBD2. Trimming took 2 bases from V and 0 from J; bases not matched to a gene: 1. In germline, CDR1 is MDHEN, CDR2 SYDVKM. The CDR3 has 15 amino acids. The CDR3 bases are TGTGCCAGCAGTTTAGTAGCGGGCTCCTACAATGAGCAGTTCTTC. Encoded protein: CASSLVAGSYNEQFF.

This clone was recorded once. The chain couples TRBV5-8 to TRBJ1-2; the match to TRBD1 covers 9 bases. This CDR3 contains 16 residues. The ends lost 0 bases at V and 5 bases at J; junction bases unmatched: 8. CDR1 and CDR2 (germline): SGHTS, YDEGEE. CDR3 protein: CASSLALRDRAYGYTF. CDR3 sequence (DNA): TGTGCCAGCAGCTTGGCCCTACGGGACAGGGCTTATGGCTACACCTTC.

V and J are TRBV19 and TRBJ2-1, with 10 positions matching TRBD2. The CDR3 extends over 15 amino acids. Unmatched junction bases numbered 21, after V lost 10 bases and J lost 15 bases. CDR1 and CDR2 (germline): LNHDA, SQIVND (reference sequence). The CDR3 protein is CATQVKREGLGGRFF. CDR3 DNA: TGTGCCACCCAGGTGAAGCGGGAGGGCCTAGGTGGTCGGTTCTTC.

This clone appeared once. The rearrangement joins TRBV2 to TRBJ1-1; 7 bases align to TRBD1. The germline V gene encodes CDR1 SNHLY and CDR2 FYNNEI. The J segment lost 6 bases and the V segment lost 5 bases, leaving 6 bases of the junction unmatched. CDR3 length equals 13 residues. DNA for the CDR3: TGTGCCAGCAGTTTACAGGGGCGGGCTGAAGCTTTCTTT. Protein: CASSLQGRAEAFF. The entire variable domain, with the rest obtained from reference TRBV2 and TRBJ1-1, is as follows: EPEVTQTPSHQVTQMGQEVILRCVPISNHLYFYWYRQILGQKVEFLVSFYNNEISEKSEIFDDQFSVERPDGSNFTLKIRSTKLEDSAMYFCASSLQGRAEAFFGQGTRLTVV.

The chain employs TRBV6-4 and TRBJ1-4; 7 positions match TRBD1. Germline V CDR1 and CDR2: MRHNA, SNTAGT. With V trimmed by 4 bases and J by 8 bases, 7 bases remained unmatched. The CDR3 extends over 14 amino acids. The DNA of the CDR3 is TGTGCCAGCAGTGGGACACAGGGGACCGAAAAACTGTTTTTT. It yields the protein CASSGTQGTEKLFF.

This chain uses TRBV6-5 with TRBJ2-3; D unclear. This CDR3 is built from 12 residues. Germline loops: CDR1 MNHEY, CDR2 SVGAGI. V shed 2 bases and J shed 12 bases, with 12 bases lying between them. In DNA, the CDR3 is TGTGCCAGCAGTTACGTGAACCAACCCCAGTATTTT. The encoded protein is CASSYVNQPQYF.

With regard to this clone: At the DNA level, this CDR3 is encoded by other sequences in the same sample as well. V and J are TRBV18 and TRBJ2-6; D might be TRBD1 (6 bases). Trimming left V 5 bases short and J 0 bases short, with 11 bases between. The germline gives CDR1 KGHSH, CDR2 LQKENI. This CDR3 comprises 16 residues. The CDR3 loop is CASSSTGSSGANVLTF. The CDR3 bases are TGTGCCAGCTCATCCACAGGGAGCTCTGGGGCCAACGTCCTGACTTTC.

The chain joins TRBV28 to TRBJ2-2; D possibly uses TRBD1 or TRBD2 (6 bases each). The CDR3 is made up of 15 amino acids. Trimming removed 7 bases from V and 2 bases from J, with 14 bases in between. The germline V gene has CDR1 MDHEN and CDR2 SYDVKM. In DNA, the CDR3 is TGTGCCAGCATTGGGGGGACACTTAACACCGGGGAGCTGTTTTTT. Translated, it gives CASIGGTLNTGELFF.

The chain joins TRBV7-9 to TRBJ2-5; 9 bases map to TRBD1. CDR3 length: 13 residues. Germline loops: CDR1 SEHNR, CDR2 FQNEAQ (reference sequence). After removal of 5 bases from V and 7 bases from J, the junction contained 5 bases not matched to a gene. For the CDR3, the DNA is TGTGCCAGCAGCCGAGGACAGGGGCTGACCCAGTACTTC. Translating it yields CASSRGQGLTQYF. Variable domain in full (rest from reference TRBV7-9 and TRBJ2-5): DTGVSQNPRHKITKRGQNVTFRCDPISEHNRLYWYRQTLGQGPEFLTYFQNEAQLEKSRLLSDRFSAERPKGSFSTLEIQRTEQGDSAMYLCASSRGQGLTQYFGPGTRLLVL.

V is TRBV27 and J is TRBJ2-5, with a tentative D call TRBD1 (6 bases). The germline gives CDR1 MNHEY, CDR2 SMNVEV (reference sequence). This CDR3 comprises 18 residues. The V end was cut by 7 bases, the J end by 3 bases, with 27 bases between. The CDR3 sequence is CASNPLGQPESYKETQYF. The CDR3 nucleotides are TGTGCCAGCAACCCGCTTGGACAGCCTGAAAGCTACAAAGAGACCCAGTACTTC.

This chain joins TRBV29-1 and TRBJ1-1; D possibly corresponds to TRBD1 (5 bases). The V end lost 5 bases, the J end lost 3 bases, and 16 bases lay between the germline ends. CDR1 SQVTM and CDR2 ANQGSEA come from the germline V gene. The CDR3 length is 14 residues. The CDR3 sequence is CSVQPAGTDTEAFF. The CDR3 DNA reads TGCAGCGTTCAGCCCGCCGGGACCGACACTGAAGCTTTCTTT. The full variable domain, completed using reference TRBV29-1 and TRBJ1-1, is SAVISQKPSRDICQRGTSLTIQCQVDSQVTMMFWYRQQPGQSLTLIATANQGSEATYESGFVIDKFPISRPNLTFSTLTVSNMSPEDSSIYLCSVQPAGTDTEAFFGQGTRLTVV.